Listed here is a single TCR beta chain. The source of the sample is a study of blood T cell repertoires in COVID-19. Adults between roughly 18 and 100 years of age took part from under 25 US areas. Trimming pared 6 bases from V and 4 bases from J, leaving 15 bases between. The CDR3 is 14 amino acids. The germline gives CDR1 ENHRY, CDR2 SYGVKD. Produced via immunoSEQ multiplex PCR; TCRdb's table is partial and in-frame only. The sample yields approximately 150,000 clones, 65% to 90% seen once. This chain joins TRBV10-3 and TRBJ1-2, with TRBD1 as a possible D gene (6 bases). Sequenced sample: PBMCs or T cells enriched from blood (not recorded which). The receptor's source is a man aged 50 to 60 who had recovered from COVID-19. CDR3 in amino acids: CAISAGAVGYGYTF. The DNA for the CDR3 is TGTGCCATCAGCGCAGGGGCCGTGGGCTATGGCTACACCTTC.